The rows below give T cell receptor beta chains drawn from one sample of a study of T-cell reconstitution after alpha-beta-depleted transplantation in children. TCRdb reprocessed the PCR reads via MiXCR and lists one record per CDR3 protein. The repertoire consists of fewer than 700,000 distinct CDR3 sequences, with more than 20% occurring once and the leading ten covering 13% to 15%. The sequencing here drew on PBMCs, mostly from graft donor cells, taken 360 days after TCRalphabeta/CD19-depleted stem cell transplant. All receptors come from a boy in the first two years of life who had a stem cell transplant for acute myeloid leukemia, so the T cells may come from the graft donor. Each CDR3 is given with its conserved first and last residue. D genes are given only for firm matches. Clone size is not always given. Where it is, it says once, few, many or a class for expanded clones.

>few|TRBJ2-2|.|TRBV7-9
TGTGCCAGCAGCGCCCTTGGGCAGGACCCGAACACCGGGGAGCTGTTTTTT
CASSALGQDPNTGELFF
>.|TRBJ2-1|.|TRBV6-1
TGTGCCAGCACCCCAAGTGGTGGGAACCTTTTTTCGAATGAGCAGTTCTTC
CASTPSGGNLFSNEQFF
>few|TRBJ1-6|TRBD1|TRBV20-1
TGCAGTGCCGGCAGGGGACAGGGGAAGAATTCACCCCTCCACTTT
CSAGRGQGKNSPLHF
>few|TRBJ2-1|.|TRBV7-2
TGTGCCAGCAGCTTAGCCTCGATGGCGCCCTACAATGAGCAGTTCTTC
CASSLASMAPYNEQFF
>many|TRBJ2-7|.|TRBV20-1
TGCAGTGCTACGACAGGAGGCTACGAGCAGTACTTC
CSATTGGYEQYF
>.|TRBJ2-1|TRBD1|TRBV2
TGTGCCAGCAGTGAAGGGACAGGGTCCTCCTACAATGAGCAGTTCTTC
CASSEGTGSSYNEQFF
>.|TRBJ1-1|.|TRBV7-9
TGTGCCAGCAGCTTTTATCAGGAGGACACTGAAGCTTTCTTT
CASSFYQEDTEAFF
>once|TRBJ2-2|TRBD2|TRBV20-1
TGCAGTGCTAGAGGGGGGGATTGGCTAGCGGGCGGGGAGCTGTTTTTT
CSARGGDWLAGGELFF
>many|TRBJ2-3|TRBD2|TRBV5-4
TGTGCCAGCAGCTTGGGAGAGCGGGGGAGTCGTGGAGATACGCAGTATTTT
CASSLGERGSRGDTQYF
>many|TRBJ2-1|TRBD2|TRBV7-2
TGTGCCAGCAGCCGAGAAATAGCGGGGCACAATGAGCAGTTCTTC
CASSREIAGHNEQFF